The source of this TCR beta chain is a study of blood T cell repertoires in COVID-19. Study details: Specimens from acute and convalescent COVID-19 originated in the United States, Italy and Spain.

This CDR3 has 12 amino acids. The V end lost 6 bases, the J end lost 9 bases, and 12 bases lay between the germline ends. It was during active infection that Seattle patients were enrolled and then longitudinally followed. As processed by the authors: Nucleated cell number was recorded as an estimate derived from reference gene primer amplification. Method: immunoSEQ multiplex PCR; TCRdb's copy keeps in-frame clones and lacks some. V, J and clone size are taken as reported in that table, and D and trimming were inferred from the DNA itself. The profile covers 300,000 to 350,000 clones, with about 87% appearing a single time and roughly 6% taken by the ten largest.

This TCR was sampled from a woman between 45 and 60 years old with COVID-19, enrolled during active disease. The V and J genes are TRBV12-3 or TRBV12-4 and TRBJ2-1; D is undetermined. Sequencing used peripheral blood. The CDR3 is CASRAFLPEQFF. CDR3 coding DNA: TGTGCCAGCAGAGCCTTCCTCCCTGAGCAGTTCTTC.